The TCR beta chain described here comes from a study of blood T cell repertoires in COVID-19. As originally analysed: Researchers report that nucleated cell counts were estimated from reference gene primer amplification. Assay used: immunoSEQ multiplex PCR; TCRdb lists only in-frame clones, some missing. The V and J calls and clone size were taken over from that table, and D and trimming were inferred from the DNA. The table records about 170,000 clones, approximately 91% of them present only once. This clone was counted a single time. This CDR3 is built from 15 residues. The V and J ends lost 3 bases and 6 bases, in that order; junction bases with no gene match: 6. Germline CDR1 and CDR2: MNHEY and SMNVEV (reference sequence).

The chain couples TRBV27 to TRBJ2-1; 9 bases align to TRBD2. Input material: peripheral blood. The receptor was derived from a man between 18 and 35 years old with COVID-19, enrolled during active disease. The chain's CDR3 is CASSLSREGFNEQFF. CDR3 nucleotides: TGTGCCAGCAGTTTGTCGCGGGAGGGGTTCAATGAGCAGTTCTTC.